The rows below give T cell receptor beta chains drawn from one sample of a study of sequential checkpoint blockade in melanoma. The protocol was immunoSEQ multiplex PCR, while the TCRdb copy is restricted to in-frame clones and leaves out a portion. The repertoire holds approximately 11,000 clones, under 85% seen once, with 11% in the top ten. The sample was CD8+ T cells sorted from blood (inferred from file names), taken from a patient given nivolumab and ipilimumab in sequence. Receptors were obtained from a human donor with melanoma. Both conserved end residues are trimmed from each CDR3.

CDR3 protein	V gene	J gene
ASSEGRANTEAF	TRBV2	TRBJ1-1
ASTITAHNQPQH	TRBV6-4	TRBJ1-5
ASAPSLAPDYEQY	TRBV27	TRBJ2-7
ASSYSGGRTDEQF	TRBV6-5	TRBJ2-1
ASSVSGNNEQF	TRBV6-4	TRBJ2-1
AWSVGLAGGDEQF	TRBV30	TRBJ2-1
ASGPTGITGVDTEAF	TRBV12-5	TRBJ1-1
AWTTDSNQPQH	TRBV30	TRBJ1-5
ASSSGIHYEQY	TRBV6-5	NA
ASGLHLAGGYNEQF	TRBV12-5	TRBJ2-1
ASSFRASYEQF	TRBV5-5	TRBJ2-1
ASSQDWAGGPTDTQY	TRBV4-2	TRBJ2-3
ASSVGGGHYEQY	TRBV9	TRBJ2-7
ASSPLATGLGGYT	TRBV27	TRBJ1-2
ASSVGENTEAF	TRBV6-1	TRBJ1-1
ASSWDRVNEQY	TRBV5-6	TRBJ2-7
ASSATGAYEQY	TRBV2	TRBJ2-7
ASRDRDSNQPQH	TRBV10-1	TRBJ1-5
ASSLYPLGGGARTGELF	TRBV27	TRBJ2-2
ATSRDRGLTNEKLF	TRBV15	TRBJ1-4
ASSIQANSNQPQH	TRBV19	TRBJ1-5
ASSDSIGSGGDEQF	TRBV6-4	TRBJ2-1
ASSLGLGAYYEQY	TRBV28	TRBJ2-7
ASSNTDRDEQY	TRBV7-9	TRBJ2-7
ASSLEAGYGEAF	TRBV7-6	TRBJ1-1
ASSYSREVLYEQY	TRBV6-5	TRBJ2-7
ASSPREEPYEQY	TRBV7-9	TRBJ2-7
ASSRLGREGQPQH	TRBV19	TRBJ1-5
ASTPTGTRNTEAF	TRBV6-1	TRBJ1-1
ASSLGGLAGGVYNEQF	TRBV11-1	TRBJ2-1
ARAPGENEQF	TRBV5-3	TRBJ2-1